These T cell receptor beta chains were read from a single sample in a study of read filtering for tumor transcriptome and immune sequencing. TCRdb analysed the reads with MiXCR anew, one entry per CDR3 protein. The data contain about 5,200 distinct CDR3 sequences, around 21% of them singletons. The sequencing sample was made of a population of CD138-negative cells sorted from bone marrow. All receptors derive from a donor at least 40 years old with multiple myeloma. The CDR3 runs from the conserved cysteine through the conserved F or W. D genes are given only for firm matches. Clone size appears in some rows only: once, few, many, or a class for an expanded clone.

d_call: .; clone_size: many; j_call: TRBJ2-2; v_call: TRBV5-1; cdr3_aa: CASSWKRWPTGELFF; cdr3_nt: TGCGCCAGCAGCTGGAAGCGGTGGCCCACCGGGGAGCTGTTTTTT
d_call: .; clone_size: medium-sized; j_call: TRBJ1-2; v_call: TRBV9; cdr3_aa: CASSPRPDNYGYTF; cdr3_nt: TGTGCCAGCAGCCCCAGACCGGATAACTATGGCTACACCTTC
d_call: .; clone_size: medium-sized; j_call: TRBJ1-5; v_call: TRBV5-1; cdr3_aa: CASSAGDNQPQHF; cdr3_nt: TGCGCCAGCAGCGCCGGCGACAATCAGCCCCAGCATTTT
d_call: TRBD2; clone_size: medium-sized; j_call: TRBJ2-7; v_call: TRBV18; cdr3_aa: CASLTSGGEQYF; cdr3_nt: TGTGCCAGCTTAACTAGCGGTGGAGAGCAGTACTTC
d_call: .; clone_size: .; j_call: TRBJ1-3; v_call: TRBV6-6; cdr3_aa: CASLGGPGNTTYF; cdr3_nt: TGTGCCAGCCTAGGAGGTCCTGGAAACACCACATATTTT
d_call: TRBD1; clone_size: many; j_call: TRBJ1-1; v_call: TRBV4-1; cdr3_aa: CASSQETGGRNTEAFF; cdr3_nt: TGCGCCAGCAGCCAAGAAACAGGGGGTCGGAACACTGAAGCTTTCTTT
d_call: .; clone_size: medium-sized; j_call: TRBJ2-2; v_call: TRBV27; cdr3_aa: CASSLWGGGELFF; cdr3_nt: TGTGCCAGCAGTTTGTGGGGCGGCGGGGAGCTGTTTTTT
d_call: .; clone_size: many; j_call: TRBJ2-7; v_call: TRBV7-8; cdr3_aa: CASSLEVTLSSYEQYF; cdr3_nt: TGTGCCAGCAGCTTAGAGGTGACACTAAGCTCCTACGAGCAGTACTTC
d_call: TRBD2; clone_size: .; j_call: TRBJ2-1; v_call: TRBV20-1; cdr3_aa: CSGEGGRAYNEQFF; cdr3_nt: TGCAGTGGGGAAGGCGGGAGAGCCTACAATGAGCAGTTCTTC
d_call: .; clone_size: many; j_call: TRBJ2-5; v_call: TRBV7-9; cdr3_aa: CASSLWSSETQYF; cdr3_nt: TGTGCCAGCAGCTTATGGAGTAGCGAGACCCAGTACTTC
d_call: TRBD1; clone_size: medium-sized; j_call: TRBJ1-5; v_call: TRBV6-2/TRBV6-3; cdr3_aa: CASSWSRTGTVYSNQPQHF; cdr3_nt: TGTGCCAGCAGTTGGTCGCGTACAGGGACAGTTTATAGCAATCAGCCCCAGCATTTT
d_call: TRBD2; clone_size: medium-sized; j_call: TRBJ2-5; v_call: TRBV7-9; cdr3_aa: CASSSGVAGVLETQYF; cdr3_nt: TGTGCCAGCAGCTCCGGAGTAGCGGGAGTGTTAGAGACCCAGTACTTC
d_call: .; clone_size: .; j_call: TRBJ2-3; v_call: TRBV5-1; cdr3_aa: CASSERTGDQDTQYF; cdr3_nt: TGCGCCAGCAGTGAGAGAACGGGAGATCAAGATACGCAGTATTTT
d_call: .; clone_size: many; j_call: TRBJ2-3; v_call: TRBV11-2; cdr3_aa: CASSFSGALPDTQYF; cdr3_nt: TGTGCCAGCAGCTTCTCGGGAGCCCTCCCAGATACGCAGTATTTT
d_call: TRBD1; clone_size: .; j_call: TRBJ1-5; v_call: TRBV20-1; cdr3_aa: CSARADGTGLGQPQHF; cdr3_nt: TGCAGTGCTAGAGCCGACGGGACAGGGTTGGGTCAGCCCCAGCATTTT
d_call: .; clone_size: many; j_call: TRBJ2-7; v_call: TRBV4-1; cdr3_aa: CASSQDQGQRGASYEQYF; cdr3_nt: TGCGCCAGCAGCCAAGATCAGGGCCAACGAGGGGCCTCCTACGAGCAGTACTTC
d_call: .; clone_size: medium-sized; j_call: TRBJ2-7; v_call: TRBV15; cdr3_aa: CATSSSGVSYEQYF; cdr3_nt: TGTGCCACCAGCAGCTCAGGCGTTAGCTACGAGCAGTACTTC
d_call: TRBD1; clone_size: many; j_call: TRBJ1-2; v_call: TRBV12-3/TRBV12-4; cdr3_aa: CASSLGTGEVYTF; cdr3_nt: TGTGCCAGCAGTTTAGGGACAGGGGAGGTCTACACCTTC
d_call: TRBD1; clone_size: medium-sized; j_call: TRBJ2-7; v_call: TRBV7-9; cdr3_aa: CASSSPGQGAYEQYF; cdr3_nt: TGTGCCAGCAGCTCGCCGGGACAGGGGGCCTACGAGCAGTACTTC
d_call: .; clone_size: medium-sized; j_call: TRBJ2-1; v_call: TRBV9; cdr3_aa: CASSVYFNEQFF; cdr3_nt: TGTGCCAGCAGCGTTTATTTCAATGAGCAGTTCTTC
d_call: TRBD1; clone_size: many; j_call: TRBJ1-5; v_call: TRBV4-1; cdr3_aa: CASSPWGGQGAFQPQHF; cdr3_nt: TGCGCCAGCAGCCCGTGGGGGGGACAGGGGGCTTTTCAGCCCCAGCATTTT
d_call: .; clone_size: .; j_call: TRBJ1-5; v_call: TRBV6-1; cdr3_aa: CASSGTAWSNQPQHF; cdr3_nt: TGTGCCAGCAGCGGGACGGCTTGGAGCAATCAGCCCCAGCATTTT
d_call: .; clone_size: many; j_call: TRBJ2-7; v_call: TRBV5-4; cdr3_aa: CASSLTDSDPYEQYF; cdr3_nt: TGTGCCAGCAGCTTAACTGATAGCGACCCCTACGAGCAGTACTTC
d_call: .; clone_size: .; j_call: TRBJ2-1; v_call: TRBV3-1; cdr3_aa: CASSQDRIGEQFF; cdr3_nt: TGTGCCAGCAGCCAAGATCGCATTGGTGAGCAGTTCTTC